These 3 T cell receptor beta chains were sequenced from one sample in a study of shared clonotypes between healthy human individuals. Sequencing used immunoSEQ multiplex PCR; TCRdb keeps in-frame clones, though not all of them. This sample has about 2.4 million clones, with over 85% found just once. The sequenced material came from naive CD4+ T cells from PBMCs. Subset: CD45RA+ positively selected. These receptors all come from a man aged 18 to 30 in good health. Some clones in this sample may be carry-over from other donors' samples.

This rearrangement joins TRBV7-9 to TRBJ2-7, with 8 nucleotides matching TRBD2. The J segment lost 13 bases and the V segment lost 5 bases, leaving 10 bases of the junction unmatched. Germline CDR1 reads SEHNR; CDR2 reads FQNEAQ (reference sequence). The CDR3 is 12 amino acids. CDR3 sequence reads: CASSLYSGTVYF. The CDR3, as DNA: TGTGCCAGCAGCCTGTATAGCGGGACGGTTTACTTC.

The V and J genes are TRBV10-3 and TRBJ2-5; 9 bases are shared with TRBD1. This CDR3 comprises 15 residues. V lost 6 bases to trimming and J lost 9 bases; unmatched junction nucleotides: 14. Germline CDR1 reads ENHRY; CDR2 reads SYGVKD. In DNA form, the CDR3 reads TGTGCCATCAGCCCCGGGACAGGGATGTTGAGGGCCCAGTACTTC. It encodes CAISPGTGMLRAQYF.

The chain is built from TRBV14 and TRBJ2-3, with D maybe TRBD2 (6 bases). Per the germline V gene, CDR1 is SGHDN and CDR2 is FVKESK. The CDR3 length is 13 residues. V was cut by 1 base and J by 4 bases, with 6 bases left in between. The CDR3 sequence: CASSQGLADTQYF. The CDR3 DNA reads TGTGCCAGCAGCCAAGGACTAGCAGATACGCAGTATTTT.